One sample yielded the 8 T cell receptor beta chains listed below, sequenced in a study of T cells after yellow fever vaccination. TCRdb used MiXCR to reprocess the 5' RACE reads, holding one entry per CDR3 protein. The sample gives about 85,000 distinct CDR3 sequences, about an eighth of which show up once; about 22% is in the top ten. The sample consisted of CD8+ T cells not binding an NS4B(214-222) dextramer, sorted from PBMCs, taken approximately 20 days after the first yellow fever vaccination. Receptors were obtained from a man aged 18-30 years who received the YFV17D yellow fever vaccine.

This clonotype was found a few times. The chain carries TRBV4-2 and TRBJ2-1, with TRBD1 matching 7 bases. V gave up 0 bases and J gave up 4 bases; unmatched junction bases: 6. This CDR3 has 16 amino acids. The germline V gene has CDR1 LGHNA and CDR2 YNFKEQ. For the CDR3, the DNA is TGTGCCAGCAGCCAAGATTGGGACAGAGATTACAATGAGCAGTTCTTC. Protein sequence: CASSQDWDRDYNEQFF.

Only a few counts were recorded for this clonotype. The chain carries TRBV7-9 and TRBJ1-1; possible D gene TRBD1, 5 bases. Germline V gene data show CDR1 as SEHNR and CDR2 as FQNEAQ (reference sequence). The CDR3 totals 15 residues. V dropped 5 bases and J dropped 0 bases, with 13 bases sitting between them. CDR3 sequence: CASSPPGRVNTEAFF. DNA of the CDR3: TGTGCCAGCAGCCCCCCGGGGCGGGTGAACACTGAAGCTTTCTTT.

This clonotype was observed a handful of times. The gene calls are TRBV29-1 and TRBJ2-7; 8 bases match TRBD2. V trimming: 7 bases; J trimming: 3 bases; junction bases outside the gene matches: 5. Germline values: CDR1 SQVTM, CDR2 ANQGSEA. CDR3 length: 12 residues. CDR3: CSASGLGYEQYF. The CDR3 DNA is TGCAGCGCCTCGGGACTAGGCTACGAGCAGTACTTC.

In its sample, this clonotype was seen a few times. The rearrangement joins TRBV19 to TRBJ2-7; TRBD1 aligns across 7 bases. The germline V gene encodes CDR1 LNHDA and CDR2 SQIVND (reference sequence). Trimming took 6 bases from V and 3 from J; bases not matched to a gene: 2. CDR3 length: 12 amino acids. The CDR3, as DNA: TGTGCCAGTAGGGACAGGTACTACGAGCAGTACTTC. Translating it yields CASRDRYYEQYF. The full variable domain, with the rest looked up from reference TRBV19 and TRBJ2-7, is DGGITQSPKYLFRKEGQNVTLSCEQNLNHDAMYWYRQDPGQGLRLIYYSQIVNDFQKGDIAEGYSVSREKKESFPLTVTSAQKNPTAFYLCASRDRYYEQYFGPGTRLTVT.

The rearrangement joins TRBV6-5 to TRBJ2-5; D tentatively fits TRBD1 or TRBD2 (5 bases each). This CDR3 is 17 amino acids long. Per germline, CDR1 MNHEY and CDR2 SVGAGI. V was cut by 7 bases and J by 1 base, with 22 bases left in between. The CDR3 loop reads CASNFFIGDGFQETQYF. The CDR3 DNA reads as TGTGCCAGCAACTTTTTTATTGGGGACGGGTTCCAAGAGACCCAGTACTTC.

This chain links TRBV9 with TRBJ2-3, with D perhaps matching TRBD1 (5 bases). The CDR3 consists of 15 residues. V was trimmed by 0 bases and J by 0 bases, leaving 8 bases between them. Germline loops: CDR1 SGDLS, CDR2 YYNGEE. The CDR3 reads CASSVGGASTDTQYF. The CDR3 DNA reads as TGTGCCAGCAGCGTAGGTGGGGCTAGCACAGATACGCAGTATTTT.

This clonotype appeared a few times. The gene calls are TRBV28 and TRBJ2-7, with a tentative D call TRBD2 (5 bases). The length of the CDR3 is 13 residues. The V gene's germline CDR1 is MDHEN and CDR2 SYDVKM. Trimming took off 6 bases at V and 3 bases at J, with 12 bases between the two ends. CDR3 nucleotides: TGTGCCAGCAGAGCTGGGGAGAACTACGAGCAGTACGTC. Protein: CASRAGENYEQYV.

This clonotype was picked up a small number of times. The V gene is TRBV11-1, the J gene TRBJ2-7; D possibly corresponds to TRBD1 (5 bases). CDR3 length: 14 residues. Germline V lookup: CDR1 SGHAT, CDR2 FQDESV (reference sequence). The germline V and J ends were trimmed by 4 bases and 3 bases, with 13 bases remaining between them. The CDR3 bases are TGTGCCAGCAGCTCAGGGCCCACAGGCTACGAGCAGTACTTC. Its translation is CASSSGPTGYEQYF.